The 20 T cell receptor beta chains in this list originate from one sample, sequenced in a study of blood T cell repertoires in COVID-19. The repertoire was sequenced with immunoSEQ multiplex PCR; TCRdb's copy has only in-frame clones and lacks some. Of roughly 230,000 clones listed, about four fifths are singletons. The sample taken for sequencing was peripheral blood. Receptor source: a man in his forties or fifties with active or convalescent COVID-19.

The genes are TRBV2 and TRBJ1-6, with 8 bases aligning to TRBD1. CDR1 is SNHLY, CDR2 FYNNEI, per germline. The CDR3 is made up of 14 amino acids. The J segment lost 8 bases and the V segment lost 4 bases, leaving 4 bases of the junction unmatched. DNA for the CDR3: TGTGCCAGCAGTGCCGACAGGGGTGATTCACCCCTCCACTTT. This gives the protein CASSADRGDSPLHF. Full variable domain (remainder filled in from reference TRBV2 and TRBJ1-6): EPEVTQTPSHQVTQMGQEVILRCVPISNHLYFYWYRQILGQKVEFLVSFYNNEISEKSEIFDDQFSVERPDGSNFTLKIRSTKLEDSAMYFCASSADRGDSPLHFGNGTRLTVT.

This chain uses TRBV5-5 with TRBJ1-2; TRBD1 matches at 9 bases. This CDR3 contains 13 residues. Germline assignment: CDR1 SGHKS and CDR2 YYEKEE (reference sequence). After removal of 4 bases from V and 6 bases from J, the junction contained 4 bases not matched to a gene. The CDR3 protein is CASSTGQGNGYTF. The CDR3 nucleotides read TGTGCCAGCAGCACGGGACAGGGTAATGGCTACACCTTC.

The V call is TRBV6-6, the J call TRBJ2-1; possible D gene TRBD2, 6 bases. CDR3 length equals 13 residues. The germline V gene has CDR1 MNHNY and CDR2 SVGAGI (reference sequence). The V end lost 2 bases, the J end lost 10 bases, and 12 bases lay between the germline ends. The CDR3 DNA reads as TGTGCCAGCAGTTACCTAATAGCGGACGAGCAGTTCTTC. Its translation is CASSYLIADEQFF.

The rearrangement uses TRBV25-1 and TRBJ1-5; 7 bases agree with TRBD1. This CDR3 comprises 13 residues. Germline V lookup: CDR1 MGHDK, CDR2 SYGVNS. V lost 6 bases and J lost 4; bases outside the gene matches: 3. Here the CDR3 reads CASRGQTNQPQHF. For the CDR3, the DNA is TGTGCCAGCAGGGGACAGACAAATCAGCCCCAGCATTTT.

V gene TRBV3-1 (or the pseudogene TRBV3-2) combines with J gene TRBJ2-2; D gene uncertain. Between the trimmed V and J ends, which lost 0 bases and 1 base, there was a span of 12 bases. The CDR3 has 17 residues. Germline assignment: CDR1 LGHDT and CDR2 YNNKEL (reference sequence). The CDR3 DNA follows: TGTGCCAGCAGCCAAGATTGGAGTGTCCTGAACACCGGGGAGCTGTTTTTT. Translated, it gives CASSQDWSVLNTGELFF.

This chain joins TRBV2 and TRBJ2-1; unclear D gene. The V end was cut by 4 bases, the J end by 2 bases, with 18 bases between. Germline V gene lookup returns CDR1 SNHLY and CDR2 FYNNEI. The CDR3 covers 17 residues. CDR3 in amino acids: CASSVAVGLGAYNEQFF. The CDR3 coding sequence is TGTGCCAGCAGTGTGGCCGTGGGCCTCGGCGCCTACAATGAGCAGTTCTTC.

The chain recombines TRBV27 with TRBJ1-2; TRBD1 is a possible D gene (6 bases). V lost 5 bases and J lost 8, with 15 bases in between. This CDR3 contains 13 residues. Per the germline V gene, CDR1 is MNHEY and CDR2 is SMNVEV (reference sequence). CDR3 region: CASSPTGWLGYTF. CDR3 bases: TGTGCCAGCAGTCCTACAGGGTGGTTGGGCTACACCTTC.

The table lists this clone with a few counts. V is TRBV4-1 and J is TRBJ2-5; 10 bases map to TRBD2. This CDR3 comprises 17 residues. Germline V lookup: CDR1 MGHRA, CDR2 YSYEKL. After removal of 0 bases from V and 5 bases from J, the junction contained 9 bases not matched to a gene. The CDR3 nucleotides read TGCGCCAGCAGCCAAGAATCGAGCGGGGGGGCTTTGGAGACCCAGTACTTC. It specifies CASSQESSGGALETQYF.

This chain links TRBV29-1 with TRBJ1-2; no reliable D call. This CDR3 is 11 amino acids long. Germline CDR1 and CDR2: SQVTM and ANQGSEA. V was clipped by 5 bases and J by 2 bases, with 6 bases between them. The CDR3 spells CSVSSNYGYTF. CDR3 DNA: TGCAGCGTTTCTTCCAACTATGGCTACACCTTC.

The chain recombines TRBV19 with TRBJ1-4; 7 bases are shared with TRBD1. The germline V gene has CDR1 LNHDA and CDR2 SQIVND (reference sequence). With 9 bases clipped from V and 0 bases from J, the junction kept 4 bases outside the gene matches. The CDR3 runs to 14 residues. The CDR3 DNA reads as TGTGCCAGCAAGACAGGGCCAACTAATGAAAAACTGTTTTTT. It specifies CASKTGPTNEKLFF.

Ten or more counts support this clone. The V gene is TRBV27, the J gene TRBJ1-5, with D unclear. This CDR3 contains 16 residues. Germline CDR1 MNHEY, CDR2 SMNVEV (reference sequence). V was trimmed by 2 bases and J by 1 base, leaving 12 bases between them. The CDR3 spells CASSLVGRSSNQPQHF. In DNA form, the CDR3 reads TGTGCCAGCAGTTTAGTGGGCAGATCAAGCAATCAGCCCCAGCATTTT.

In nucleotides, the CDR3 is TGTGCCAGCAGGACAGAGAGCATGAACACTGAAGCTTTCTTT. Amino acids: CASRTESMNTEAFF. The V and J genes are TRBV6-5 and TRBJ1-1; D perhaps matches TRBD1 (5 bases). Germline V lookup: CDR1 MNHEY, CDR2 SVGAGI. Trimming left V 6 bases short and J 0 bases short, with 11 bases between. The CDR3 length is 14 residues.

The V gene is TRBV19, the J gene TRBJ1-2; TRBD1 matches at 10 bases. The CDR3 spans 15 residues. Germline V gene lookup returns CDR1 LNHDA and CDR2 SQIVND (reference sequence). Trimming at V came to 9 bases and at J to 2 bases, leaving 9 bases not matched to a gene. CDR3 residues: CASERQGAGNYGYTF. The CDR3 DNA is TGTGCCAGCGAACGACAGGGGGCGGGGAACTATGGCTACACCTTC.

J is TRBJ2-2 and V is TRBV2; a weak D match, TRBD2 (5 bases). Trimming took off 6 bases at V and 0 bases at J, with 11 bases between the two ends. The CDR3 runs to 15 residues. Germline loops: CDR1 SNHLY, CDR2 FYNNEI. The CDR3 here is CASRLAPTNTGELFF. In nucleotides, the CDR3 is TGTGCCAGCAGATTAGCGCCAACGAACACCGGGGAGCTGTTTTTT.

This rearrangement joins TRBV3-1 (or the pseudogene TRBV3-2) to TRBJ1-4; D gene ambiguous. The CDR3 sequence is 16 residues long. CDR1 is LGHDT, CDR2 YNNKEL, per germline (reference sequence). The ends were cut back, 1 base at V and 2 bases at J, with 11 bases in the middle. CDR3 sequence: CASSQAETRTNEKLFF. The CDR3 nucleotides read TGTGCCAGCAGCCAAGCAGAGACAAGGACTAATGAAAAACTGTTTTTT.

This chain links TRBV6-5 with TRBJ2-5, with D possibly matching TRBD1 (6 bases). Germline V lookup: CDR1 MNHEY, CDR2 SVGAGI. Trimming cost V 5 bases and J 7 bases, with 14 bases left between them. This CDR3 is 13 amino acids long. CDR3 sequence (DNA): TGTGCCAGCAGTACCACAGGGTCCGGGACCCAGTACTTC. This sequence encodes CASSTTGSGTQYF.

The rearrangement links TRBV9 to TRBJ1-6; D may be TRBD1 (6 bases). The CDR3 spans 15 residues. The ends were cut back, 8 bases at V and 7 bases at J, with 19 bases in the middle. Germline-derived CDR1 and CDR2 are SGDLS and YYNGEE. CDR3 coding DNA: TGTGCCAGTGCTCTGGGGGGGCGCGGGAATTCACCCCTCCACTTT. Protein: CASALGGRGNSPLHF.

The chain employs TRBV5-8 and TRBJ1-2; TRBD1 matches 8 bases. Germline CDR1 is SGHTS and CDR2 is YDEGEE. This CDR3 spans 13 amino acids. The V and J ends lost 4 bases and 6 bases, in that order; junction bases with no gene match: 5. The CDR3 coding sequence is TGTGCCAGCAGCAACGACAGGGGAAATGGCTACACCTTC. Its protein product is CASSNDRGNGYTF.

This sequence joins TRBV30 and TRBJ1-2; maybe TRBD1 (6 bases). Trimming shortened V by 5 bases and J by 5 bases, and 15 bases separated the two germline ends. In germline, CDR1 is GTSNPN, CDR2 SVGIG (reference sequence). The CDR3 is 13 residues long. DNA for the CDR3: TGTGCCTGGGCCTCGGACAGCGAGTATGGCTACACCTTC. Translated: CAWASDSEYGYTF. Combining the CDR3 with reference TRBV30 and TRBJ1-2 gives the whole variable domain SQTIHQWPATLVQPVGSPLSLECTVEGTSNPNLYWYRQAAGRGLQLLFYSVGIGQISSEVPQNLSASRPQDRQFILSSKKLLLSDSGFYLCAWASDSEYGYTFGSGTRLTVV.

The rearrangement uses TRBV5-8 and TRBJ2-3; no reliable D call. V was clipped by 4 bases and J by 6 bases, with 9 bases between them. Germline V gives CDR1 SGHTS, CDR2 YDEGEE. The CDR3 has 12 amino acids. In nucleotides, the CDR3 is TGTGCCAGCAGCGCCCCTATGGATACGCAGTATTTT. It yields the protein CASSAPMDTQYF.